The rows below give T cell receptor beta chains drawn from one sample of a study of cytomegalovirus exposure and HLA in healthy donors. Repertoires were generated with immunoSEQ multiplex PCR, while TCRdb's copy carries only in-frame clones and drops some. The sample records 150,000 to 200,000 clones, approximately 79% being singletons. Sequences were obtained from PBMCs. The source of these receptors is a woman in her forties or fifties in good health and CMV-seropositive. Both conserved end residues are part of each CDR3. The D gene is left open where the match is weak. Clone size is shown for a subset of rows, as once, few, many or a class of expanded clone.

j_call clone_size d_call v_call cdr3_aa cdr3_nt
TRBJ1-6 . TRBD1 TRBV6-1 CASSARTGVNSPLHF TGTGCCAGCAGTGCCAGGACAGGGGTTAATTCACCCCTCCACTTT
TRBJ2-7 . . TRBV4-1 CASSPLGSIQGTYEQYF TGCGCCAGCAGCCCCCTAGGATCAATACAGGGAACCTACGAGCAGTACTTC
TRBJ1-1 . . TRBV14 CASSHPQGGGDEAFF TGTGCCAGCAGCCACCCCCAAGGAGGGGGGGATGAAGCTTTCTTT
TRBJ1-1 . TRBD1 TRBV2 CASVGGLGTGRRWSTEAFF TGTGCCAGCGTGGGGGGACTTGGGACAGGGAGGCGGTGGAGCACTGAAGCTTTCTTT
TRBJ1-2 . TRBD1 TRBV5-1 CASSLETGNPYYGYTF TGCGCCAGCAGCTTGGAGACAGGGAACCCTTACTATGGCTACACCTTC
TRBJ2-5 . TRBD1 TRBV10-1 CASSEGTGGAWETQYF TGCGCCAGCAGTGAGGGGACAGGGGGCGCGTGGGAGACCCAGTACTTC
TRBJ2-7 few TRBD2 TRBV19 CASSSLVASGSYEQYF TGTGCCAGTAGCTCCCTCGTGGCTAGCGGGAGTTACGAGCAGTACTTC
TRBJ2-3 . TRBD2 TRBV9 CASSVDAAGGTDTQYF TGTGCCAGCAGCGTAGACGCGGCGGGAGGCACAGATACGCAGTATTTT
TRBJ1-5 once . TRBV6-5 CASRQTGGGSQPQHF TGTGCCAGCCGTCAAACTGGGGGGGGATCCCAGCCCCAGCATTTT
TRBJ2-3 few TRBD1 TRBV2 CAILGQGTDTQYF TGTGCCATACTGGGACAGGGAACAGATACGCAGTATTTT
TRBJ2-1 . . TRBV10-3 CAISEFGLSAGEQFF TGTGCCATCAGTGAATTCGGACTATCCGCGGGTGAGCAGTTCTTC
TRBJ1-1 once . TRBV5-4 CASSLGGGARGQAFF TGTGCCAGCAGCTTGGGAGGCGGGGCCCGGGGCCAAGCTTTCTTT
TRBJ2-6 . TRBD2 TRBV18 CASSRSGGTSGANVLTF TGTGCCAGCTCACGGAGCGGGGGCACCTCTGGGGCCAACGTCCTGACTTTC
TRBJ1-3 . TRBD1 TRBV15 CATSRGDRVFGNTIYF TGTGCCACCAGCAGAGGAGACAGGGTATTTGGAAACACCATATATTTT
TRBJ1-5 . . TRBV5-5 CASSPVEVTTLGNQPQHF TGTGCCAGCAGCCCTGTGGAGGTTACCACCTTGGGCAATCAGCCCCAGCATTTT
TRBJ2-1 . TRBD2 TRBV9 CASSVSGSSYNEQFF TGTGCCAGCAGCGTGAGCGGGAGCTCCTACAATGAGCAGTTCTTC
TRBJ1-1 . . TRBV9 CASSQGGTEAFF TGTGCCAGCAGCCAGGGTGGCACTGAAGCTTTCTTT
TRBJ1-2 . . TRBV28 CASSFSSGAEGYGYTF TGTGCCAGCAGTTTCAGTTCAGGGGCGGAAGGCTATGGCTACACCTTC
TRBJ2-1 . . TRBV5-1 CASSFGDSYNEQFF TGCGCCAGCAGCTTCGGAGACTCCTACAATGAGCAGTTCTTC
TRBJ2-3 . TRBD1 TRBV7-8 CASSLEVPGTGFTDTQYF TGTGCCAGCAGCTTAGAAGTTCCCGGGACAGGGTTCACAGATACGCAGTATTTT
TRBJ2-2 . TRBD1 TRBV5-1 CASSLVTGDTGELFF TGCGCCAGCAGCTTAGTTACAGGGGACACCGGGGAGCTGTTTTTT
TRBJ1-1 . . TRBV4-1 CASSHAPQGVGTEAFF TGCGCCAGCAGCCATGCACCACAGGGAGTAGGCACTGAAGCTTTCTTT
TRBJ2-7 . TRBD2 TRBV14 CASSLAGLGYEQYF TGTGCCAGCAGCCTCGCGGGACTAGGCTACGAGCAGTACTTC
TRBJ1-4 . . TRBV30 CAWSAGFNEKLFF TGTGCCTGGAGTGCGGGGTTTAATGAAAAACTGTTTTTT
TRBJ1-2 . TRBD1 TRBV19 CASSVTGGGYGYTF TGTGCCAGTAGTGTGACAGGGGGCGGCTATGGCTACACCTTC
TRBJ2-1 . TRBD2 TRBV25-1 CASSFSGRTDEQFF TGTGCCAGCAGTTTTAGCGGGAGGACAGATGAGCAGTTCTTC
TRBJ1-3 . . TRBV10-1 CASSDGGPGNTIYF TGCGCCAGCAGTGATGGAGGCCCTGGAAACACCATATATTTT
TRBJ1-1 . . TRBV10-1 CASSDTVNTEAFF TGCGCCAGCAGTGACACGGTTAACACTGAAGCTTTCTTT
TRBJ2-1 . . TRBV28 CASRDRGTYNEQFF TGTGCCAGCAGAGATAGGGGGACCTACAATGAGCAGTTCTTC
TRBJ1-2 . TRBD1 TRBV11-2 CASSLGQGYGYTF TGTGCCAGCAGCTTAGGACAGGGCTATGGCTACACCTTC
TRBJ2-2 few TRBD1 TRBV19 CASSRQGASGELFF TGTGCCAGTAGTCGACAGGGGGCGTCCGGGGAGCTGTTTTTT
TRBJ1-1 few . TRBV2 CASSGRNTEAFF TGTGCCAGCAGTGGGAGGAACACTGAAGCTTTCTTT
TRBJ1-1 . . TRBV20-1 CSARAVTEAFF TGCAGTGCTAGAGCGGTGACTGAAGCTTTCTTT
TRBJ2-3 . . TRBV5-4 CASSLGGLATDTQYF TGTGCCAGCAGCTTGGGGGGTCTAGCGACCGATACGCAGTATTTT
TRBJ2-3 . . TRBV6-1 CASSAQVDFITDTQYF TGTGCCAGCAGTGCACAAGTAGACTTCATAACAGATACGCAGTATTTT
TRBJ1-1 once . TRBV2 CASRGGRELTDAFF TGTGCCAGCAGGGGCGGCAGGGAATTAACTGATGCTTTCTTT
TRBJ2-3 . . TRBV4-1 CASSQLPSAGPSDTDTQYF TGCGCCAGCAGCCAGCTACCTAGCGCGGGGCCCTCGGACACAGATACGCAGTATTTT
TRBJ1-2 once . TRBV5-8 CASSLEPLGGYTF TGTGCCAGCAGCTTGGAACCTCTGGGCGGCTACACCTTC
TRBJ1-5 . TRBD1 TRBV28 CASRSTGSYQPQHF TGTGCCAGCAGGTCGACAGGGAGCTATCAGCCCCAGCATTTT
TRBJ1-5 . TRBD1 TRBV7-2 CASSSTGNQPQHF TGTGCCAGCAGCTCGACAGGGAATCAGCCCCAGCATTTT
TRBJ1-6 . . TRBV5-1 CASSLEGRTSPLHF TGCGCCAGCAGCTTGGAGGGGCGGACTTCACCCCTCCACTTT
TRBJ2-7 . TRBD2 TRBV18 CASSPSSGGAYEQYF TGTGCCAGCTCACCTTCTAGCGGAGGGGCCTACGAGCAGTACTTC
TRBJ1-2 . TRBD1 TRBV30 CAWSVAGGDGYTF TGTGCCTGGAGTGTTGCAGGGGGAGATGGCTACACCTTC
TRBJ2-7 few TRBD1 TRBV7-9 CASSPRQGRHEQYF TGTGCCAGCAGCCCACGACAGGGAAGACACGAGCAGTACTTC
TRBJ2-7 . . TRBV5-1 CASSFFAGPYEQYF TGCGCCAGCAGCTTTTTCGCGGGACCCTACGAGCAGTACTTC